What follows are 7 T cell receptor beta chains derived from one specimen sequenced in a study of blood T cell repertoires in COVID-19. Assay used: immunoSEQ multiplex PCR; TCRdb lists only in-frame clones, some missing. Of 100,000 to 150,000 clones listed, roughly 80% are singletons. Sequenced sample: peripheral blood. The source is a woman in her forties or fifties with acute or convalescent COVID-19.

The V call is TRBV27, the J call TRBJ1-4; possible D gene TRBD1, 6 bases. V shed 6 bases and J shed 8 bases, with 19 bases lying between them. This CDR3 comprises 15 residues. Germline V gene lookup returns CDR1 MNHEY and CDR2 SMNVEV (reference sequence). The CDR3 loop reads CASRDGNQGIEKLFF. The DNA for the CDR3 is TGTGCCAGCAGGGACGGGAACCAGGGGATCGAAAAACTGTTTTTT.

The chain carries TRBV18 and TRBJ1-1; TRBD1 matches 7 bases. Trimming at V came to 3 bases and at J to 4 bases, leaving 5 bases not matched to a gene. This CDR3 is 14 amino acids long. Germline V gene data show CDR1 as KGHSH and CDR2 as LQKENI. The CDR3 sequence: CASSPSTGSTEAFF. CDR3 DNA sequence: TGTGCCAGCTCACCTTCGACAGGGAGCACTGAAGCTTTCTTT. The full variable domain, with the rest looked up from reference TRBV18 and TRBJ1-1, is NAGVMQNPRHLVRRRGQEARLRCSPMKGHSHVYWYRQLPEEGLKFMVYLQKENIIDESGMPKERFSAEFPKEGPSILRIQQVVRGDSAAYFCASSPSTGSTEAFFGQGTRLTVV.

Of note for this clone: At the DNA level, this CDR3 is encoded by other sequences in the same sample as well. This sequence joins TRBV19 and TRBJ1-5, with 8 bases matching TRBD1. CDR1 and CDR2 (germline): LNHDA, SQIVND (reference sequence). The CDR3 loop spans 14 amino acids. Trimming at V came to 5 bases and at J to 2 bases, leaving 2 bases not matched to a gene. The CDR3 sequence: CASSGQGGNQPQHF. The CDR3 nucleotides are TGTGCCAGTAGTGGACAGGGAGGCAATCAGCCCCAGCATTTT.

This chain uses TRBV4-2 with TRBJ1-1, with TRBD1 as a possible D gene (6 bases). Germline CDR1 is LGHNA and CDR2 is YNFKEQ. CDR3 length: 15 residues. Between the trimmed V and J ends, which lost 0 bases and 1 base, there was a span of 9 bases. CDR3 sequence: CASSQELGANTEAFF. As DNA, the CDR3 is TGTGCCAGCAGCCAAGAATTGGGGGCGAACACTGAAGCTTTCTTT.

J is TRBJ2-7 and V is TRBV28; 7 bases agree with TRBD1. The CDR3 covers 16 residues. V gave up 2 bases and J gave up 0 bases; unmatched junction bases: 7. Germline-derived CDR1 and CDR2 are MDHEN and SYDVKM. In DNA, the CDR3 is TGTGCCAGCAGTTTAAATAGGGACAGCAACTCCTACGAGCAGTACTTC. This sequence encodes CASSLNRDSNSYEQYF.

The genes are TRBV29-1 and TRBJ2-7; D possibly corresponds to TRBD1 (6 bases). CDR1 is SQVTM and CDR2 is ANQGSEA in the germline V gene. V lost 5 bases and J 6 bases, leaving 11 bases between the germline ends. This CDR3 has 11 amino acids. CDR3 in amino acids: CSVRDTGEQYF. DNA for the CDR3: TGCAGCGTTCGGGACACGGGCGAGCAGTACTTC.

The chain is built from TRBV6-1 and TRBJ1-1; 7 nucleotides align to TRBD1. Germline loops: CDR1 MNHNS, CDR2 SASEGT. The J segment lost 1 base and the V segment lost 4 bases, leaving 9 bases of the junction unmatched. The CDR3 runs 16 residues. CDR3 loop: CASSGYTAGGNTEAFF. The CDR3 coding sequence is TGTGCCAGCAGTGGATACACGGCAGGGGGGAACACTGAAGCTTTCTTT.